The 10 T cell receptor beta chains in this list originate from one sample, sequenced in a study of shared clonotypes between healthy human individuals. In the naive CD8 group, cells lacked CD45RO and were positively selected for CCR7, so terminally differentiated effector memory CD45RA+ cells were left out. The protocol was immunoSEQ multiplex PCR, while the TCRdb copy is restricted to in-frame clones and leaves out a portion. The table includes about 1,800,000 clones, approximately 94% detected once. The sample consisted of naive CD8+ T cells sorted from blood. The receptor source for this set is a man aged 18-30 years in good health.

J is TRBJ1-2 and V is TRBV27; the match to TRBD1 covers 10 bases. Germline CDR1 reads MNHEY; CDR2 reads SMNVEV (reference sequence). This CDR3 contains 15 residues. The ends lost 5 bases at V and 7 bases at J; junction bases unmatched: 10. CDR3: CASSPQDRGQAGYTF. CDR3 in DNA: TGTGCCAGCAGTCCCCAAGACAGGGGGCAAGCTGGCTACACCTTC.

This chain uses TRBV6-6 with TRBJ1-4; D call uncertain. Trimming cost V 4 bases and J 0 bases, with 6 bases left between them. The CDR3 has 14 amino acids. From germline, CDR1 is MNHNY and CDR2 SVGAGI (reference sequence). The CDR3 region is CASSFTATNEKLFF. CDR3 DNA: TGTGCCAGCAGTTTTACGGCAACTAATGAAAAACTGTTTTTT.

This rearrangement joins TRBV27 to TRBJ1-1; D gene uncertain. CDR3 length: 13 amino acids. The V gene lost 5 bases and the J gene lost 4 bases, with 11 bases spanning the gap. Per the germline V gene, CDR1 is MNHEY and CDR2 is SMNVEV (reference sequence). This chain's CDR3 is CASSPDWTTEAFF. The CDR3 region has the DNA TGTGCCAGCAGTCCTGACTGGACCACTGAAGCTTTCTTT.

The J gene is TRBJ2-2, the V gene TRBV10-1, with 8 nucleotides matching TRBD2. The CDR3 totals 15 residues. In germline, CDR1 is WNHNN, CDR2 SYGVQD (reference sequence). The V and J ends lost 7 bases and 0 bases, in that order; junction bases with no gene match: 4. CDR3 coding DNA: TGCGCCAGCATGATAGCGGGATCGAACACCGGGGAGCTGTTTTTT. Protein sequence: CASMIAGSNTGELFF.

In the case of this clone: Other DNA sequences of this sample code for an identical CDR3. The rearrangement links TRBV13 to TRBJ2-7, with 7 bases matching TRBD1. The CDR3 spans 13 residues. Germline loops: CDR1 PRHDT, CDR2 FYEKMQ (reference sequence). With V trimmed by 5 bases and J by 3 bases, 4 bases remained unmatched. The CDR3 DNA is TGTGCCAGCAGCCTGGGACAGAGCTACGAGCAGTACTTC. It specifies CASSLGQSYEQYF.

The CDR3 region is CSVKGVSGGDSYNEQFF. The DNA of the CDR3 is TGCAGCGTCAAGGGGGTGAGTGGCGGGGACTCCTACAATGAGCAGTTCTTC. The chain uses TRBV29-1 and TRBJ2-1; D is tentatively TRBD1 or TRBD2 (6 bases each). This CDR3 region has 17 residues. Germline assignment: CDR1 SQVTM and CDR2 ANQGSEA. V shed 6 bases and J shed 0 bases, with 21 bases lying between them.

The chain recombines TRBV30 with TRBJ2-1; D remains unclear. This CDR3 has 12 residues. V lost 4 bases to trimming and J lost 8 bases, with 12 bases between them. Germline CDR1 reads GTSNPN; CDR2 reads SVGIG (reference sequence). In nucleotides, the CDR3 is TGTGCCTGGACTCACCCGTCGGATGAGCAGTTCTTC. It is translated as CAWTHPSDEQFF.

V is TRBV30 and J is TRBJ1-2; 11 nucleotides line up with TRBD1. The V and J ends lost 5 bases and 8 bases, in that order; junction bases with no gene match: 4. The CDR3 spans 12 residues. In germline, CDR1 is GTSNPN, CDR2 SVGIG (reference sequence). CDR3 bases: TGTGCCTGGGGGACAGGGGGGGAAGGCTACACCTTC. The encoded protein is CAWGTGGEGYTF.

The chain joins TRBV11-2 to TRBJ2-7; D may be TRBD2 (5 bases). V dropped 3 bases and J dropped 3 bases, with 12 bases sitting between them. Per the germline V gene, CDR1 is SGHAT and CDR2 is FQNNGV. This CDR3 spans 14 amino acids. The CDR3 coding sequence is TGTGCCAGCAGCTTTAGAGCGGACGGCTACGAGCAGTACTTC. Protein sequence: CASSFRADGYEQYF. The full variable domain, its missing parts supplied by reference TRBV11-2 and TRBJ2-7, is EAGVAQSPRYKIIEKRQSVAFWCNPISGHATLYWYQQILGQGPKLLIQFQNNGVVDDSQLPKDRFSAERLKGVDSTLKIQPAKLEDSAVYLCASSFRADGYEQYFGPGTRLTVT.

The J gene is TRBJ2-1, the V gene TRBV29-1, with unresolved D. V was pared by 4 bases and J by 4 bases, with 5 bases between. This CDR3 has 11 amino acids. Germline loops: CDR1 SQVTM, CDR2 ANQGSEA. The CDR3 is CSVVLYNEQFF. The CDR3 region has the DNA TGCAGCGTTGTGTTATACAATGAGCAGTTCTTC.